The 8 T cell receptor beta chains presented below share a single source sample, sequenced in a study of T cell responses to AZD1222 COVID-19 vaccine. The table came from immunoSEQ multiplex PCR; TCRdb's copy has only in-frame clones and leaves some out. The sample records 150,000 to 160,000 clones, approximately 87% being singletons. The sequencing used peripheral blood, collected on day 0 of MenACWY control vaccination. The receptors originated from an adult in good health.

The rearrangement links TRBV2 to TRBJ1-5; D possibly corresponds to TRBD1 (6 bases). Per germline, CDR1 SNHLY and CDR2 FYNNEI. The CDR3 totals 17 residues. V dropped 2 bases and J dropped 2 bases, with 16 bases sitting between them. The CDR3 region is CASSERQGILGNQPQHF. CDR3 sequence (DNA): TGTGCCAGCAGTGAACGGCAGGGGATTTTGGGCAATCAGCCCCAGCATTTT.

The V call is TRBV5-8, the J call TRBJ1-2; weak D call: TRBD1 (6 bases). The germline V gene has CDR1 SGHTS and CDR2 YDEGEE. The CDR3 is made up of 17 amino acids. V lost 4 bases to trimming and J lost 3 bases, with 22 bases between them. The CDR3, as DNA: TGTGCCAGCAGCCCGAGGGTTGGGGGGCGGATGTACTATGGCTACACCTTC. Protein: CASSPRVGGRMYYGYTF.

V usage is TRBV7-9 and J usage is TRBJ2-3; possibly TRBD1 for D (6 bases). The CDR3 is 16 residues long. Trimming took 4 bases from V and 0 from J, leaving 14 bases between them. The V gene's germline CDR1 is SEHNR and CDR2 FQNEAQ (reference sequence). The CDR3 spells CASSSTTGSSTDTQYF. In nucleotides, the CDR3 is TGTGCCAGCAGCTCGACCACAGGGTCTAGCACAGATACGCAGTATTTT. Drawing the rest from reference TRBV7-9 and TRBJ2-3, the complete variable domain is DTGVSQNPRHKITKRGQNVTFRCDPISEHNRLYWYRQTLGQGPEFLTYFQNEAQLEKSRLLSDRFSAERPKGSFSTLEIQRTEQGDSAMYLCASSSTTGSSTDTQYFGPGTRLTVL.

The V call is TRBV2, the J call TRBJ1-2; the D is unclear. The V end lost 10 bases, the J end lost 0 bases, and 6 bases lay between the germline ends. The germline V gene encodes CDR1 SNHLY and CDR2 FYNNEI. This CDR3 is 11 amino acids long. The CDR3 DNA reads as TGTGCCATACGATCTAACTATGGCTACACCTTC. Translated, it gives CAIRSNYGYTF.

This clone was seen more than once but under ten times. The chain has TRBV18 and TRBJ2-7; 8 nucleotides match TRBD1. Germline loops: CDR1 KGHSH, CDR2 LQKENI. V dropped 5 bases and J dropped 3; count of bases not matched to a gene: 6. CDR3 length: 14 amino acids. This CDR3 is CASSSGTGYYEQYF. The CDR3 DNA is TGTGCCAGCTCATCCGGGACAGGATACTACGAGCAGTACTTC.

The chain couples TRBV19 to TRBJ2-1; 11 bases line up with TRBD2. V shed 3 bases and J 4 bases; nucleotides not matched to a gene: 5. CDR3 size: 16 residues. Germline-derived CDR1 and CDR2 are LNHDA and SQIVND (reference sequence). CDR3 amino acids: CASSMGLAGGYNEQFF. The DNA of the CDR3 is TGTGCCAGTAGTATGGGGCTAGCGGGAGGATACAATGAGCAGTTCTTC.

The rearrangement uses TRBV5-4 and TRBJ1-6, with D perhaps matching TRBD1 (6 bases). In germline, CDR1 is SGHNT, CDR2 YYREEE (reference sequence). The V end lost 0 bases, the J end lost 6 bases, and 13 bases lay between the germline ends. This CDR3 is built from 16 residues. The CDR3 region is CASSLGRGGLNSPLHF. The DNA for the CDR3 is TGTGCCAGCAGCTTGGGGAGGGGGGGCCTTAATTCACCCCTCCACTTT.

This sequence joins TRBV7-8 and TRBJ1-2; the D gene is possibly TRBD1 (5 bases). V lost 2 bases and J 0 bases, leaving 10 bases between the germline ends. The CDR3 is 15 residues long. Germline V gene lookup returns CDR1 SGHVS and CDR2 FQNEAQ. The CDR3 is CASSLNPGANYGYTF. CDR3 coding DNA: TGTGCCAGCAGCTTAAACCCGGGGGCTAACTATGGCTACACCTTC.